Described below is a single T cell receptor beta chain sequence and its context. This clone has just a few counts. Its binding antigen is unknown. Base qualities were left out, and no much larger clone turns up one base away. This entry comes from a study of cytomegalovirus exposure and HLA in healthy donors (TCRdb year 2017). Background on the whole study: In an earlier analysis of 587 of the donors, around 290 Gb of sequence data and 100 million or so unique TCR beta sequences from roughly 180 million T cells were reported. To study patterns of TCR occurrence, a later analysis re-analyzed previously published TCR beta repertoires from around 660 donors and added high-resolution HLA genotyping. Five DR-DQ haplotypes were handled as single units for association and clustering because linkage in the cohort was strong. High-throughput TCR immunosequencing, statistical association of individual TCRs with disease status, and machine learning were combined to predict cytomegalovirus infection status. On average, over 200,000 unique TCR beta nucleotide sequences were sequenced per donor among 350 to 400 genotyped donors of the cohort, with roughly 18% of those sequences being non-productive. All discovery cohort repertoires had been generated using a single sequencing platform. Rather than drawing on any new phenotypic data, the later analysis identified candidate immune exposures from TCR beta sequences and the way those sequences occurred across donors. An earlier analysis of 587 of the donors used high-throughput TCR beta sequencing to judge whether each TCR beta V gene segment behaved as functional or pseudogenic. The genetic ancestry cluster associated with self-reported Caucasian donors included roughly 84% of the roughly 380 genotyped donors. The study used immunosequencing to profile the T cell repertoires of several hundred subjects and linked those repertoires to cytomegalovirus serostatus. A separate validation cohort of some 130 different subjects was used in addition to the roughly 620-subject first cohort. The number of typed donors differed by locus: 629-630 for A, B, C, DRB1 and DQB1; about 520 for DQA1; around 610 for DPA1; and about 470 for DPB1. Donor age, sex, ethnicity and CMV serostatus were compiled together with the repertoire data. Genome-wide SNP genotypes for about 65% of the 666 donors were used in a later genetic analysis, which treated that subset as a discovery cohort. Both class I and class II loci were covered by HLA typing, at four-digit resolution. The study aimed to test whether cataloging public T cell receptors could reveal signatures of past pathogen exposure. An early release that covered about 600 HLA-typed donors contained approximately 300 gigabases of sequencing data and tens of millions of unique TCR sequences. Beyond this particular receptor, the publication reports: Only TCR beta chains were sequenced in this cohort, and the absence of alpha or paired-chain data limited detectable features. In an earlier analysis of some 540 of the donors, most TCR beta V segments appeared in productive rearrangements about 87% or about 30% of the time, broadly matching IMGT annotations. In a later analysis, most CMV-associated TCR beta chains were found to appear HLA-restricted, with HLA associations seemingly driven largely by CMV exposure. Presence/absence analyses assumed roughly uniform sequencing depth across donors, an assumption that may not hold. A group of highly shared sequence variants was considered likely to be a technical artifact of the sequencing pipeline. In a later analysis, some 18,000 TCR beta sequences were associated with specific HLA alleles at a false discovery rate of 0.05. In a later analysis, several top co-occurrence clusters were reported to appear linked to parvovirus B19, influenza, CMV and Epstein-Barr virus. The only immune exposure information available for the cohort was CMV serostatus. HLA typing was unavailable for some donors at each locus, so association tests used only the typed subset. According to a later genetic analysis, donors in an Asian-associated ancestry cluster had fewer N-insertions in productive TCRs than the approximately 700-donor mean. The study listed approximately 160 TCR beta chains as associated with cytomegalovirus. The 87-base-pair reads could not distinguish some IMGT-functional V segments, including TRBV6-2 and TRBV6-3, so those segments were excluded. In both the original and validation cohorts, the classifier was reported to diagnose cytomegalovirus status with high specificity and sensitivity. Most TCR sequences were seen in very few donors, while some public TCRs were found in many individuals. A further reported finding was that TCR beta sequences accurately predicted the HLA-A and HLA-B alleles for most subjects in the first cohort. Assigning TCR associations to individual alleles was difficult when HLA alleles, especially DR and DQ, strongly co-occurred. V-gene and J-gene trimming of TCR beta chains was associated with a missense DCLRE1C variant in a later genetic analysis, and the association was replicated in an independent cohort. In a later analysis, HLA-associated TCR beta chains showed more clonal expansion and lower generation probabilities than non-associated chains that were equally common. Because counts were too low, 15 to 20 rarely observed V segments, including chromosome 9 orphons, were excluded from the earlier analysis of 587 of the donors. A later analysis found that TCR association rates varied across HLA loci, with DRB1 alleles showing the most associated TCRs and HLA-C alleles the fewest. Three of the identified cytomegalovirus-associated TCR beta chains were confirmed in vitro to be specific for cytomegalovirus antigens. It was suggested by the authors that the approach could potentially be generalized to other disease states and immunological phenotypes. Correlated functional status among segregating V segments might reflect linkage disequilibrium, but an unknown experimental factor could not be ruled out.

The library came from the immunoSEQ multiplex PCR assay. The multiplex PCR relied on a mix of 60 forward primers for TCR Vbeta segments and 13 reverse primers for TCR Jbeta segments. The CDR3 region of rearranged TCR beta genes was amplified from genomic DNA by a multiplex PCR assay. Amplified TCR beta libraries were sequenced as 87-base-pair reads on the Illumina HiSeq System. The authors' pipeline ran thus. A later analysis counted about 80 million unique TCR beta chains across the 666 repertoires, and roughly 9.9 million of these chains were shared by at least two donors. A nearest-neighbor algorithm error-corrected the raw reads and collapsed the reads into unique sequences, merging closely related sequences to remove PCR and sequencing errors. Alignment of CDR3 sequences to IMGT reference sequences was used to assign V, D and J gene segments. For a sequence to be retained, a match of at least six nucleotides was required to both a V gene segment and a J gene segment. Rearrangements were called productive when the CDR3 lacked stop codons and stayed in frame with V and J; all others were non-productive. Following IMGT convention, CDR3 was defined as the stretch from the second conserved V-encoded cysteine to the conserved J-encoded phenylalanine. The earlier analysis of about 570 of the donors excluded any sequence lacking an unambiguous match to a single V gene segment. An earlier analysis of 587 of the donors called V segments functional above 56.7% productive rearrangements and segregating when the between-donor standard deviation exceeded 5%. A statistical classification framework was built for diagnosing cytomegalovirus status from the catalog of TCR beta chain sequences. V and J gene assignment, in a later analysis, came from comparing TCR nucleotide sequences with IMGT/GENE-DB human TR gene sequences. The TCRdist pipeline was used in a later analysis to assign CDR3 sequences and most-parsimonious VDJ recombination scenarios. In a later analysis, every TCR beta chain was defined by the combination of its CDR3 amino acid sequence and its V-gene family, and reads without a unique V-gene family were dropped. A later analysis removed 600 or so highly shared, low-generation-probability nucleotide sequences to deal with suspected cross-contamination and a sequencing artifact. In a later analysis, a clonal expansion index was calculated for each public chain from normalized within-repertoire ranks of inferred template counts. In a later analysis, generation probabilities were computed with a VDJ recombination model fitted to out-of-frame rearrangements, and the resulting probabilities were checked against IGoR. In a later analysis, hypergeometric tests were used to score TCR-TCR, TCR-HLA and TCR-CMV co-occurrence, with a repertoire-size bias correction applied to TCR pairs. False discovery rates were estimated in a later analysis by permuting HLA or CMV assignments 20 times. A later analysis grouped co-occurring TCRs with DBSCAN, adding TCRdist sequence similarity when clustering within HLA-allele-positive subsets. Co-occurrence clustering excluded repertoires with fewer than 30,000 or more than 120,000 public chains, plus five with anomalous nucleotide sharing. Sourced from immuneACCESS, this table was stored by TCRdb with only in-frame sequences that have V and J called. A share of the clones is absent; for the studies checked, an unresolved V gene accounts for under half, and the remainder has no known explanation. V, J and clone size derive from that table, while D and trimming were established from the DNA sequence. For this sample the table gives more than 100,000 clones, of which roughly 9.6% were detected only once. In total, the top ten clones hold 6% to 7.5% of the sample.

The CDR3 measures 15 amino acids from cysteine to phenylalanine. The entry retains the CDR3 DNA only, 45 bases that are in frame from base 1. CDR1 and CDR2 are drawn from the germline V gene: SQVTM, ANQGSEA. The V and J ends are trimmed by 7 bases and 0 bases, leaving 18 bases between them. The cohort comprised 710 or so healthy bone marrow donors. At the time of sampling, every cohort member was nominally healthy, though immune exposures that went unrecorded were likely present. The donor tested CMV seropositive, placing the donor among the 310 or so seropositive members of the cohort. Each donor provided a peripheral blood sample, and peripheral blood mononuclear cells were used for TCR beta sequencing. Genomic DNA was extracted from the blood cell samples with the Qiagen DNeasy Blood Extraction Kit.

The origin of this receptor is a woman between 40 and 50 years old in good health and CMV-seropositive. Sequencing was carried out using PBMCs. Recombination linked TRBV29-1 to TRBJ1-1; no D gene can be assigned with confidence. This receptor has the CDR3 CSAQAGWGMNTEAFF. The bases are TGCAGCGCCCAGGCGGGGTGGGGTATGAACACTGAAGCTTTCTTT.